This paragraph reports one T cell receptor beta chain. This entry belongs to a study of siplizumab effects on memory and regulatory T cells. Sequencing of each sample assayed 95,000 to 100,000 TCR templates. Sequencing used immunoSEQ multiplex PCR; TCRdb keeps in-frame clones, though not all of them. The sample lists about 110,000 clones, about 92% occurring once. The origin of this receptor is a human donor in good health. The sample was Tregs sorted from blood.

Here the CDR3 reads CASRTTGTGNTIYF. CDR3 DNA: TGTGCCAGCAGGACGACAGGGACTGGAAACACCATATATTTT. The J gene is TRBJ1-3, the V gene TRBV6-5, with 7 bases fitting TRBD1. This CDR3 comprises 14 residues. The germline V gene has CDR1 MNHEY and CDR2 SVGAGI. J lost 2 bases, V lost 6 bases, and 4 bases had no gene match.